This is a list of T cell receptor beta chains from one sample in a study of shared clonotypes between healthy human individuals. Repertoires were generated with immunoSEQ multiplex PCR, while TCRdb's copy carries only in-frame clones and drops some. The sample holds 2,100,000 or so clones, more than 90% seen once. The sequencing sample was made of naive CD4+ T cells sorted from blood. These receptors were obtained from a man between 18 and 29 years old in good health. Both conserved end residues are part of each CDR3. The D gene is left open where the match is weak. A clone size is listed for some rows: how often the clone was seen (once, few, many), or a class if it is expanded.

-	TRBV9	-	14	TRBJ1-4	CASSVAEGGEKLFF	TGTGCCAGCAGCGTAGCAGAAGGGGGTGAAAAACTGTTTTTT
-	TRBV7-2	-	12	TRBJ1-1	CASSPSGVLAFF	TGTGCCAGCAGCCCCTCCGGAGTTTTGGCTTTCTTT
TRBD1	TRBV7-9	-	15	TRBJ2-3	CASSLGQGSTDTQYF	TGTGCCAGCAGCCTTGGACAGGGGAGCACAGATACGCAGTATTTT
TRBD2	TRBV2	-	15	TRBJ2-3	CASSLGLEFTDTQYF	TGTGCCAGCAGTCTGGGACTAGAGTTCACAGATACGCAGTATTTT
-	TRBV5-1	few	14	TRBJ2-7	CASSSGTTTYEQYF	TGCGCCAGCAGCTCCGGGACAACTACCTACGAGCAGTACTTC
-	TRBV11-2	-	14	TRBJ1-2	CASSLDTAGYGYTF	TGTGCCAGCAGCCTAGATACAGCAGGCTATGGCTACACCTTC
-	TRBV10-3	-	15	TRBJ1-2	CAISEIRDPIQGYTF	TGTGCCATCAGTGAAATAAGGGACCCAATCCAGGGCTACACCTTC
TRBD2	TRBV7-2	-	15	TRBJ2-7	CASSFSGGASYEQYF	TGTGCCAGCAGCTTTAGCGGGGGGGCTTCCTACGAGCAGTACTTC
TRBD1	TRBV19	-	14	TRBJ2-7	CASSLGTGAYEQYF	TGTGCCAGTAGTCTTGGGACAGGGGCTTACGAGCAGTACTTC
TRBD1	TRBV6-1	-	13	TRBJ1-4	CASTGQVVEKLFF	TGTGCCAGCACGGGACAGGTGGTCGAAAAACTGTTTTTT
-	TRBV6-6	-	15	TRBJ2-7	CASSYLGTPAYEQYF	TGTGCCAGCAGTTACTTGGGTACACCAGCCTACGAGCAGTACTTC
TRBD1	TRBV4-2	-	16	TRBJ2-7	CASSTPQGQGAYEQYF	TGTGCCAGCAGCACCCCCCAAGGACAGGGGGCCTACGAGCAGTACTTC
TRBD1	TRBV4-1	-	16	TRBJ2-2	CASSQVNRGSDGELFF	TGCGCCAGCAGCCAAGTAAACAGGGGGTCTGACGGGGAGCTGTTTTTT
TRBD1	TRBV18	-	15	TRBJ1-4	CASSPPGDRVWKLFF	TGTGCCAGCTCACCACCGGGGGACAGGGTTTGGAAACTGTTTTTT
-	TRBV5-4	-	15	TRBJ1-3	CASSLGGETGNTIYF	TGTGCCAGCAGCTTGGGTGGAGAGACTGGAAACACCATATATTTT
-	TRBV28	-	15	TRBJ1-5	CASSFRGYSNQPQHF	TGTGCCAGCAGTTTCCGCGGGTATAGCAATCAGCCCCAGCATTTT
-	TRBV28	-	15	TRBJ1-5	CASSLGVHGNQPQHF	TGTGCCAGCAGTTTGGGGGTGCACGGCAATCAGCCCCAGCATTTT
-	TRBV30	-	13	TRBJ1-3	CAWSLLVGNTIYF	TGTGCCTGGAGTCTTCTCGTTGGAAACACCATATATTTT
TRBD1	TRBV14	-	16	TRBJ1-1	CASRDRDRGTNTEAFF	TGTGCCAGCAGGGACCGGGACAGGGGGACGAACACTGAAGCTTTCTTT
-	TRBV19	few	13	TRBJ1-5	CASSRGVGQPQHF	TGTGCCAGTAGTCGTGGGGTCGGGCAGCCCCAGCATTTT
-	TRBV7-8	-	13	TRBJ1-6	CASSPPMDSPLHF	TGTGCCAGCAGCCCTCCCATGGATTCACCCCTCCACTTT
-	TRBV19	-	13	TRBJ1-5	CASSGTGNQPQHF	TGTGCCAGTAGTGGGACTGGAAATCAGCCCCAGCATTTT
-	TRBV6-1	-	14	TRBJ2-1	CASSAPNSYNEQFF	TGTGCCAGCAGTGCCCCGAACTCCTACAATGAGCAGTTCTTC
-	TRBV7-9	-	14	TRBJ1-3	CASSLAAHVGTIYF	TGTGCCAGCAGCTTAGCGGCTCATGTGGGCACCATATATTTT
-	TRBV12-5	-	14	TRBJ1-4	CASGLMGSGGKLFF	TGTGCTAGTGGTTTGATGGGGTCTGGGGGAAAACTGTTTTTT
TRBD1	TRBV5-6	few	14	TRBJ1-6	CASSTRTGDSPLHF	TGTGCCAGCAGCACGCGGACAGGGGACTCACCCCTCCACTTT
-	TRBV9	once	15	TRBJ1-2	CASSVEGSPLYGYTF	TGTGCCAGCAGCGTAGAGGGCAGCCCACTCTATGGCTACACCTTC
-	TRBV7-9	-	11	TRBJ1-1	CASSEDTEAFF	TGTGCCAGCAGCGAAGACACTGAAGCTTTCTTT
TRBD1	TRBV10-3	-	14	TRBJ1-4	CAISEAGGTEKLFF	TGTGCCATCAGTGAAGCAGGGGGCACGGAAAAACTGTTTTTT
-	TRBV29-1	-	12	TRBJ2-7	CSVGDNPYEQYF	TGCAGCGTTGGGGACAACCCCTACGAGCAGTACTTC
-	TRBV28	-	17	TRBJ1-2	CASSLFSPGRLSYGYTF	TGTGCCAGCAGTTTATTTAGCCCAGGGCGCCTCTCCTATGGCTACACCTTC
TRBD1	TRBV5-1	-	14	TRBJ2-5	CASSRGQPQETQYF	TGCGCCAGCAGCCGGGGACAGCCACAAGAGACCCAGTACTTC
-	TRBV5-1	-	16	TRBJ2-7	CASSLTGRASSYEQYF	TGCGCCAGCAGCTTGACGGGCAGGGCCTCATCCTACGAGCAGTACTTC
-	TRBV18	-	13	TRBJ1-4	CASSPATNEKLFF	TGTGCCAGCTCACCAGCAACTAATGAAAAACTGTTTTTT
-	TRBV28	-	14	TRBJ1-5	CASSLSASNQPQHF	TGTGCCAGCAGTTTATCTGCTAGCAATCAGCCCCAGCATTTT
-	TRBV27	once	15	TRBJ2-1	CASSLTMLSYNEQFF	TGTGCCAGCAGTTTAACGATGCTTTCCTACAATGAGCAGTTCTTC
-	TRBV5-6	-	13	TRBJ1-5	CASSPGGNQPQHF	TGTGCCAGCAGCCCAGGCGGCAATCAGCCCCAGCATTTT
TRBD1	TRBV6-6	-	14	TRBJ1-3	CASSYSDRGNTIYF	TGTGCCAGCAGTTACTCGGACAGGGGGAACACCATATATTTT
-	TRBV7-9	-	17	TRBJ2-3	CASSRSWDLLPPDTQYF	TGTGCCAGCAGCAGATCGTGGGACCTCCTTCCTCCAGATACGCAGTATTTT
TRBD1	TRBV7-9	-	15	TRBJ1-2	CASSFVDRGDYGYTF	TGTGCCAGCAGCTTCGTTGACAGGGGGGACTATGGCTACACCTTC
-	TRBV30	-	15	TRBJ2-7	CAWSNSNYGYYEQYF	TGTGCCTGGAGTAATTCCAATTACGGTTACTACGAGCAGTACTTC
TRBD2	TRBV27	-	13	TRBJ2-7	CASSLGLVYEQYF	TGTGCCAGCAGTCTTGGACTAGTCTACGAGCAGTACTTC
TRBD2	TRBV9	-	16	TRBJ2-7	CASSPTSGRASYEQYF	TGTGCCAGCAGCCCCACCAGCGGGAGGGCCTCCTACGAGCAGTACTTC
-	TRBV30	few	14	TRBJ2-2	CAWITRAHGGELFF	TGTGCCTGGATCACCCGGGCCCACGGCGGGGAGCTGTTTTTT
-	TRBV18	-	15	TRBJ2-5	CASSPGKRAGETQYF	TGTGCCAGCTCACCGGGGAAGAGGGCCGGGGAGACCCAGTACTTC
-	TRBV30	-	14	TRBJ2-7	CAWSVRVRPYEQYF	TGTGCCTGGAGCGTTAGGGTCCGTCCCTACGAGCAGTACTTC